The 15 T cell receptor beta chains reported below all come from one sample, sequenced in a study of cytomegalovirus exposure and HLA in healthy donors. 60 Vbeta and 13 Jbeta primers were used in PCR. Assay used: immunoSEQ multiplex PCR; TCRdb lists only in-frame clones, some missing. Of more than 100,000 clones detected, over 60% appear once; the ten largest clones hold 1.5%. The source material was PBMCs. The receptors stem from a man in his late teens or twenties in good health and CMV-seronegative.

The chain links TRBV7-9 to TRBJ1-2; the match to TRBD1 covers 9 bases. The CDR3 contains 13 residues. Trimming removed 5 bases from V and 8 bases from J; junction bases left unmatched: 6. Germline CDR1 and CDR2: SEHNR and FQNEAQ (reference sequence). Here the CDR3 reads CASSPRTGDGYTF. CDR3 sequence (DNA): TGTGCCAGCAGCCCTAGGACAGGGGACGGCTACACCTTC.

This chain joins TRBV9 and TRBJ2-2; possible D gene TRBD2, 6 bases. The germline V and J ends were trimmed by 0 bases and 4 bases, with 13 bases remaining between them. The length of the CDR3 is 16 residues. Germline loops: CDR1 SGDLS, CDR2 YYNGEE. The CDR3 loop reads CASSVGAGPGTGELFF. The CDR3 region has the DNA TGTGCCAGCAGCGTAGGTGCGGGGCCTGGCACCGGGGAGCTGTTTTTT.

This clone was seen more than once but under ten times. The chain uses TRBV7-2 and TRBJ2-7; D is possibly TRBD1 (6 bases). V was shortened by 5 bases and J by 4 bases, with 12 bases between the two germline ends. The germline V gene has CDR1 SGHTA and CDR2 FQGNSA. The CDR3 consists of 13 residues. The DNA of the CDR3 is TGTGCCAGCAGCCCACCGGACAGTTACGAGCAGTACTTC. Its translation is CASSPPDSYEQYF.

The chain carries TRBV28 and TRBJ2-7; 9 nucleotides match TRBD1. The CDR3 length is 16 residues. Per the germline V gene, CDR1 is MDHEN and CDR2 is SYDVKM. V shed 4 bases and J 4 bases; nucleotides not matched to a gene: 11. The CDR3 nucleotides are TGTGCCAGCAGTTCGAGACCGGGACAGGGCTTATACGAGCAGTACTTC. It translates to CASSSRPGQGLYEQYF.

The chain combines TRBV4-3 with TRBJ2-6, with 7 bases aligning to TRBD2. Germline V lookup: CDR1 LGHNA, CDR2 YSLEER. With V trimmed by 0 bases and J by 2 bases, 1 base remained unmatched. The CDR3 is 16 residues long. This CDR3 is CASSQDAGAGANVLTF. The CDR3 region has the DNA TGCGCCAGCAGCCAAGACGCGGGGGCTGGGGCCAACGTCCTGACTTTC.

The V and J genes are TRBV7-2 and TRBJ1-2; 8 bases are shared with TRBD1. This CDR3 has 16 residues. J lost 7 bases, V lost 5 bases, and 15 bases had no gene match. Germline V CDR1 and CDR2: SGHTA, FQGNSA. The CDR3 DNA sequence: TGTGCCAGCAGCCTGAGACTGACAGGGGAAAAGAGTGGCTACACCTTC. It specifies CASSLRLTGEKSGYTF.

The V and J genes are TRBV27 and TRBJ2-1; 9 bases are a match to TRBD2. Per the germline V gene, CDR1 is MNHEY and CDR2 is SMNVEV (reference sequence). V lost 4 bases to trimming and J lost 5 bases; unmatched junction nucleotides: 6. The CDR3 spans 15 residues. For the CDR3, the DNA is TGTGCCAGCAGTTCTAGGCTAGCGGGGAACAATGAGCAGTTCTTC. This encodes CASSSRLAGNNEQFF.

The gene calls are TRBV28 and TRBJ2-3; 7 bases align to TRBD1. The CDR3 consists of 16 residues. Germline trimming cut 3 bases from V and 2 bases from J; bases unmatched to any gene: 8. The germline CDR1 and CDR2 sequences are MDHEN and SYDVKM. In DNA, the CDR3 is TGTGCCAGCAGTTTTCCTGACAGGGCCTTCACAGATACGCAGTATTTT. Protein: CASSFPDRAFTDTQYF.

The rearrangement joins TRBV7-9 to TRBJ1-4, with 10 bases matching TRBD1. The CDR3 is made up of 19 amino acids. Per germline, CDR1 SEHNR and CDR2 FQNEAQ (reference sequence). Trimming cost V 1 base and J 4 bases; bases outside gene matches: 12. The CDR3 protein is CASSLGGTGVGSFNEKLFF. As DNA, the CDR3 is TGTGCCAGCAGCTTAGGGGGGACAGGGGTCGGCTCTTTTAATGAAAAACTGTTTTTT.

The CDR3 protein is CASTSPPFSGGPPGELFF. DNA of the CDR3: TGTGCCAGCACATCCCCACCCTTCTCGGGAGGACCCCCCGGGGAGCTGTTTTTT. J is TRBJ2-2 and V is TRBV28; 7 nucleotides line up with TRBD2. The CDR3 runs to 18 residues. From germline, CDR1 is MDHEN and CDR2 SYDVKM. V shed 7 bases and J 6 bases; nucleotides not matched to a gene: 20. Full variable domain (remainder filled in from reference TRBV28 and TRBJ2-2): DVKVTQSSRYLVKRTGEKVFLECVQDMDHENMFWYRQDPGLGLRLIYFSYDVKMKEKGDIPEGYSVSREKKERFSLILESASTNQTSMYLCASTSPPFSGGPPGELFFGEGSRLTVL.

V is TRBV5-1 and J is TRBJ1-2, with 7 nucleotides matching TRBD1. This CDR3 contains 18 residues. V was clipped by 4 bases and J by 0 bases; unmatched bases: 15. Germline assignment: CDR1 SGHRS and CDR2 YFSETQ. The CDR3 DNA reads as TGCGCCAGCAGCATGGAGGGAAGGGGGCGCGAGGCTAACTATGGCTACACCTTC. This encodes CASSMEGRGREANYGYTF.

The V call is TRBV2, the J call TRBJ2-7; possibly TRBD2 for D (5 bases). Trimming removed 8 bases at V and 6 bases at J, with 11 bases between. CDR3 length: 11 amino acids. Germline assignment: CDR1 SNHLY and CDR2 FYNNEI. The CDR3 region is CASFRGREQYF. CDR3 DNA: TGTGCCAGCTTCCGGGGTCGCGAGCAGTACTTC. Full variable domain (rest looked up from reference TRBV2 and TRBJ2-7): EPEVTQTPSHQVTQMGQEVILRCVPISNHLYFYWYRQILGQKVEFLVSFYNNEISEKSEIFDDQFSVERPDGSNFTLKIRSTKLEDSAMYFCASFRGREQYFGPGTRLTVT.

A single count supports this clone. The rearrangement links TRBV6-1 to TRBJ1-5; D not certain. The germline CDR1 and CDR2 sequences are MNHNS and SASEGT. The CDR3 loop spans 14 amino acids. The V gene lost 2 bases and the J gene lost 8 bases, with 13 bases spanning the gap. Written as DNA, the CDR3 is TGTGCCAGCAGTGAACGATACAGTCTTGAGCCCCAGCATTTT. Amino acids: CASSERYSLEPQHF.

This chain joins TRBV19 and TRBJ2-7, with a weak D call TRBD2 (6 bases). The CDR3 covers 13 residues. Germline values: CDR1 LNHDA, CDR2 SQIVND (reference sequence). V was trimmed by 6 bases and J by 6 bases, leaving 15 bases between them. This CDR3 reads CASSNRGIGEQYF. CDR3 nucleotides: TGTGCCAGTAGCAACCGGGGGATTGGCGAGCAGTACTTC.

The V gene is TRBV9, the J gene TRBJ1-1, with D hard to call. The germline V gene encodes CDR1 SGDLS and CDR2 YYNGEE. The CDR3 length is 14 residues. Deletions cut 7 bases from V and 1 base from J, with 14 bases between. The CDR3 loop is CASGRLGTNTEAFF. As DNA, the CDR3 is TGTGCCAGCGGTCGACTAGGAACGAACACTGAAGCTTTCTTT.